These T cell receptor beta chains were read from a single sample in a study of Ad26.COV2.S vaccination and SARS-CoV-2 variants. Sequencing was performed with immunoSEQ multiplex PCR; in TCRdb, only in-frame clones are kept and a portion is missing. Among about 350,000 clones listed, 85% to 90% were seen once. The sequenced sample was peripheral blood, obtained in a trial of Ad26.COV2.S vaccine versus placebo. The receptors here all came from a person between 18 and 60 years old who received the Ad26.COV2.S COVID-19 vaccine or a placebo. Both conserved end residues are part of each CDR3. The D gene is left open where the match is weak. Not all rows give a size; the values are once, few, many and, for expanded clones, a class.

d_gene | abundance | j_gene | v_gene | CDR3nt | CDR3aa
. | few | TRBJ1-1 | TRBV25-1 | TGTGCCAGCAGTGAAACAGGCCACACTGAAGCTTTCTTT | CASSETGHTEAFF
TRBD1 | . | TRBJ1-4 | TRBV6-5 | TGTGCCAGCAGAAAGAGACAGGGGGGAGAAAAACTGTTTTTT | CASRKRQGGEKLFF
. | . | TRBJ2-1 | TRBV5-6 | TGTGCCAGCAGCGACTCTGGGGGCCGCTCCTACAATGAGCAGTTCTTC | CASSDSGGRSYNEQFF
. | . | TRBJ2-7 | TRBV9 | TGTGCCAGCAGCGTAGGAAGCTCCCCCTACGAGCAGTACTTC | CASSVGSSPYEQYF
. | . | TRBJ2-3 | TRBV27 | TGTGCCAGTGGGACAGATACGCAGTATTTT | CASGTDTQYF
TRBD2 | . | TRBJ2-2 | TRBV13 | TGTGCCAGCAGTTGGAGAGCCGGGACTAGCGGGAGAAACACCGGGGAGCTGTTTTTT | CASSWRAGTSGRNTGELFF
. | . | TRBJ1-5 | TRBV20-1 | TGCAGTGCTAGTAGGAGGGTTGAGGATCAGCCCCAGCATTTT | CSASRRVEDQPQHF
. | many | TRBJ2-4 | TRBV3-1/TRBV3-2 | TGTGCCAGCAGCCACATGCAGGGTTTATCCAAAAACATTCAGTACTTC | CASSHMQGLSKNIQYF
. | . | TRBJ1-2 | TRBV28 | TGTGCCAGCAGTACCGTTGGGGGCTACACCTTC | CASSTVGGYTF
. | . | TRBJ2-2 | TRBV11-2 | TGTGCCAGCAGCTTAGCGCTAGCTAGTGTAGGAACCGGGGAGCTGTTTTTT | CASSLALASVGTGELFF
. | . | TRBJ1-1 | TRBV19 | TGTGCCAGTAGCTTTACGGGACGGACGAACACTGAAGCTTTCTTT | CASSFTGRTNTEAFF
. | . | TRBJ1-1 | TRBV2 | TGTGCCAGCGGTAGACAGGCTGTAATCACTGAAGCTTTCTTT | CASGRQAVITEAFF
. | once | TRBJ1-5 | TRBV12-5 | TGTGCTAGTGGTTTGGGACAGCTCAATCAGCCCCAGCATTTT | CASGLGQLNQPQHF
TRBD1 | few | TRBJ1-1 | TRBV3-1/TRBV3-2 | TGTGCCAGCAGCTCCCGGACAGGGAGGGACAACACTGAAGCTTTCTTT | CASSSRTGRDNTEAFF
. | . | TRBJ2-5 | TRBV6-2/TRBV6-3 | TGTGCCAGCAGTGCATTCCGTGAGACCCAGTACTTC | CASSAFRETQYF
. | . | TRBJ1-1 | TRBV5-1 | TGCGCCAGCAGCTTACAGGGAGGGACGAACACTGAAGCTTTCTTT | CASSLQGGTNTEAFF
TRBD2 | . | TRBJ2-3 | TRBV5-1 | TGCGCCAGCAGCTTGAATGCGGGAGGGAGCACAGATACGCAGTATTTT | CASSLNAGGSTDTQYF
. | . | TRBJ1-1 | TRBV7-2 | TGTGCCAGCAGCGCCACCCTGAGCGGGTTCACTGAAGCTTTCTTT | CASSATLSGFTEAFF
. | . | TRBJ1-2 | TRBV5-1 | TGCGCCAGCAGCTTGGCTGGGGAAGACTATGGCTACACCTTC | CASSLAGEDYGYTF
. | . | TRBJ1-5 | TRBV27 | TGTGCCAGCAGTCCTGTATGGCGCAATCAGCCCCAGCATTTT | CASSPVWRNQPQHF
. | . | TRBJ2-5 | TRBV7-6 | TGTGCCAGCAGCTTACGTAGGGACCAAGAGACCCAGTACTTC | CASSLRRDQETQYF
. | once | TRBJ1-6 | TRBV12-3/TRBV12-4 | TGTGCCAGCAGTTCAGGATCCCCACCCCTCCACTTT | CASSSGSPPLHF
TRBD1 | . | TRBJ1-2 | TRBV6-6 | TGTGCCAGCAATCGCCGGGACAGGGCCATCGATGGCTACACCTTC | CASNRRDRAIDGYTF
TRBD2 | . | TRBJ2-5 | TRBV19 | TGTGCCAGTAGCCATCGGGGGGGAAGCCAAGAGACCCAGTACTTC | CASSHRGGSQETQYF
. | . | TRBJ2-2 | TRBV15 | TGTGCCACCAGCACCCGAGCGAACACCGGGGAGCTGTTTTTT | CATSTRANTGELFF
. | . | TRBJ2-5 | TRBV15 | TGTGCCACCAGCAGAGATAGTTCTAGTATGCAGTACTTC | CATSRDSSSMQYF
TRBD1 | . | TRBJ2-7 | TRBV19 | TGTGCCAGTAGTACCTCCGGGACAGCTTACGAGCAGTACTTC | CASSTSGTAYEQYF
TRBD1 | . | TRBJ2-5 | TRBV10-3 | TGTGCCATCGGAACGCCGGGACAGGGGGAGACCCAGTACTTC | CAIGTPGQGETQYF
. | once | TRBJ2-3 | TRBV21-1 | TGTGCCAGCAGCAAAGTTTTGAATGGGTGCCTTCACCGCGGGGGAGCTAGCACAGATACGCAGTATTTT | CASSKVLNGCLHRGGASTDTQYF
TRBD2 | . | TRBJ2-1 | TRBV29-1 | TGCAGCGTCAAGACCTGGACTAGCGGGGGGCCGGATGAGCAGTTCTTC | CSVKTWTSGGPDEQFF
. | . | TRBJ1-1 | TRBV2 | TGTGCCAGCAGGCAAAGGGTAGTGAACACTGAAGCTTTCTTT | CASRQRVVNTEAFF
. | . | TRBJ2-1 | TRBV19 | TGTGCCAGTAGTATGGTACAGAGAAGCTCCTACAATGAGCAGTTCTTC | CASSMVQRSSYNEQFF
TRBD2 | . | TRBJ2-3 | TRBV7-6 | TGTGCCAGCAGCCGCGGCGGACTAGCGGGAGGGGCAGATACGCAGTATTTT | CASSRGGLAGGADTQYF
. | once | TRBJ1-6 | TRBV6-2/TRBV6-3 | TGTGCCAGCAGTTACCCAGCGGATCGGGGTTCACCCCTCCACTTT | CASSYPADRGSPLHF
. | few | TRBJ1-2 | TRBV16 | TGTGCCAGCAGCCAATCGCCAGGGAACGGCTACACCTTC | CASSQSPGNGYTF
. | . | TRBJ2-6 | TRBV4-1 | TGCGCCAGCAGCCAAATCGAGACAGGAACCCGCGTCCTGACTTTC | CASSQIETGTRVLTF
. | . | TRBJ2-1 | TRBV6-4 | TGTGCCAGCAGTGGAGGCAGGGGCTCCTACAATGAGCAGTTCTTC | CASSGGRGSYNEQFF
TRBD1 | . | TRBJ1-1 | TRBV28 | TGTGCCAGCAGTCTCCCGGTGGGGACAGGGGAACCCACTGAAGCTTTCTTT | CASSLPVGTGEPTEAFF
. | . | TRBJ2-2 | TRBV11-2 | TGTGCCAGCAGCTCCGGTGGGGTAGCGGTTAAAGGGGAGCTGTTTTTT | CASSSGGVAVKGELFF
. | . | TRBJ1-2 | TRBV2 | TGTGCCAGCAGGGGGCGCGACTATGGCTACACCTTC | CASRGRDYGYTF
TRBD2 | few | TRBJ2-3 | TRBV5-1 | TGCGCCAGCAGCTTGGAAGGGAGGGTCACAGATACGCAGTATTTT | CASSLEGRVTDTQYF
TRBD2 | . | TRBJ2-7 | TRBV28 | TGTGCCAGCAGTTCCTTTCTAGCGGGAGGCCGGGACGAGCAGTACTTC | CASSSFLAGGRDEQYF
TRBD1 | . | TRBJ2-2 | TRBV11-3 | TGTGCCAGCAGCGAGGGACAGGGCCTTATAGCCGGGGAGCTGTTTTTT | CASSEGQGLIAGELFF
. | . | TRBJ1-1 | TRBV6-6 | TGTGCCAGCAGTTACTCGATGGGGAGCCCTGAAGCTTTCTTT | CASSYSMGSPEAFF
. | . | TRBJ2-7 | TRBV28 | TGTGCCAGCAGCACTGACAGTCCCTACGAGCAGTACTTC | CASSTDSPYEQYF
. | once | TRBJ2-5 | TRBV2 | TGTGCCAGCAGTGAAGAGGGATGGCAGACCCAGTACTTC | CASSEEGWQTQYF
. | . | TRBJ2-1 | TRBV12-3/TRBV12-4 | TGTGCCAGCTCCTCCGGTGATGAGCAGTTCTTC | CASSSGDEQFF
TRBD1 | . | TRBJ2-1 | TRBV5-4 | TGTGCCAGCAGCTTGGGACAGGGGAATGAGCAGTTCTTC | CASSLGQGNEQFF
. | few | TRBJ2-7 | TRBV5-8 | TGTGCCAGCAGGCTCGACAGAGCCGGTTACGAGCAGTACTTC | CASRLDRAGYEQYF
. | once | TRBJ2-3 | TRBV9 | TGTGCCAGCAGCGCTGGGGACAGCACAGATACGCAGTATTTT | CASSAGDSTDTQYF
. | . | TRBJ2-3 | TRBV11-2 | TGTGCCAGCAGCCCACCGGGACACCGCACTACGCAGTATTTT | CASSPPGHRTTQYF
. | . | TRBJ1-1 | TRBV7-2 | TGTGCCAGCAGCTTATTTGGGGAGGTAGCTGAAGCTTTCTTT | CASSLFGEVAEAFF
TRBD1 | . | TRBJ1-6 | TRBV18 | TGTGCCAGCTCACCAGACAGGGAAAAATCACCCCTCCACTTT | CASSPDREKSPLHF
. | . | TRBJ2-7 | TRBV27 | TGTGCCAGCAGTTTATCGGCCGGCCTCCTCTACGAGCAGTACTTC | CASSLSAGLLYEQYF
TRBD1 | once | TRBJ1-2 | TRBV7-2 | TGTGCCAGCAGTTTACCTGACAGGGACTATGGCTACACCTTC | CASSLPDRDYGYTF
TRBD1 | . | TRBJ2-7 | TRBV6-4 | TGTGCCAGCAGTGACTCTGGGACAGGGAAGACCTACGAGCAGTACTTC | CASSDSGTGKTYEQYF
TRBD2 | . | TRBJ2-1 | TRBV24-1 | TGTGCCACCAGTGACGGACTAGCAGCTGAGCAGTTCTTC | CATSDGLAAEQFF
. | . | TRBJ2-7 | TRBV5-1 | TGCGCCAGCAGCTTCCATCCTAGTAGCAACGAGCAGTACTTC | CASSFHPSSNEQYF
TRBD2 | . | TRBJ2-7 | TRBV28 | TGTGCCAGCAGTTCCCGATACGGCCGCTTGGGGACTAGCGGGTTAGAGCAGTACTTC | CASSSRYGRLGTSGLEQYF